Listed here are 12 T cell receptor beta chains from one sample, sequenced in a study of T cells after yellow fever vaccination. TCRdb passed the 5' RACE reads through MiXCR, listing each CDR3 protein once. The table records some 240,000 distinct CDR3 sequences, more than 3.5% of them present only once. The sample consisted of PBMCs, taken 15 days after the yellow fever booster vaccination. All receptors come from a man between 18 and 29 years old who received the YFV17D yellow fever vaccine.

The table lists this clonotype with many counts. V gene TRBV24-1 combines with J gene TRBJ2-2; TRBD1 is a possible D gene (8 bases). Trimming removed 3 bases from V and 6 bases from J, with 16 bases in between. The CDR3 is 16 amino acids. Germline-derived CDR1 and CDR2 are KGHDR and SFDVKD. CDR3 region: CATSDPRTGRAGELFF. As DNA, the CDR3 is TGTGCCACCAGTGATCCGCGGACAGGGAGGGCCGGGGAGCTGTTTTTT.

This clonotype was observed many times. The chain uses TRBV5-1 and TRBJ2-2; 7 bases fit TRBD1. Germline V gene data show CDR1 as SGHRS and CDR2 as YFSETQ. The CDR3 is 15 amino acids. V shed 0 bases, J shed 6 bases, and the junction held 5 bases outside the gene matches. The CDR3 loop reads CASSLGQGVPGELFF. The DNA of the CDR3 is TGCGCCAGCAGCTTGGGACAGGGCGTACCCGGGGAGCTGTTTTTT.

This clonotype has at least ten counts. The V and J genes are TRBV7-9 and TRBJ1-1, with a tentative D call TRBD1 (6 bases). V shed 5 bases and J shed 4 bases, with 17 bases lying between them. The CDR3 sequence is 15 residues long. Germline V gene sequence: CDR1 SEHNR, CDR2 FQNEAQ (reference sequence). Here the CDR3 DNA reads TGTGCCAGCAGCCCCTACGGGGGCGGTAGCACTGAAGCTTTCTTT. This encodes CASSPYGGGSTEAFF.

In this sample, this clonotype turned up many times. CDR3 sequence (DNA): TGCGCCAGCTACCAAAACAGGGGTGGCGTGCACACCGGGGAGCTGTTTTTT. Its protein product is CASYQNRGGVHTGELFF. The chain carries TRBV5-1 and TRBJ2-2; 7 bases match TRBD1. Unmatched junction bases numbered 15, after V lost 7 bases and J lost 3 bases. CDR1 and CDR2 from the germline V gene are SGHRS and YFSETQ. The length of the CDR3 is 17 residues.

Many counts were recorded for this clonotype. This rearrangement joins TRBV12-3 or TRBV12-4 to TRBJ2-5, with D maybe TRBD2 (6 bases). V was cut by 3 bases and J by 4 bases, with 9 bases left in between. The CDR3 contains 13 residues. This CDR3 reads CASSFAGPETQYF. As DNA, the CDR3 is TGTGCCAGCAGTTTTGCGGGGCCAGAGACCCAGTACTTC.

This clonotype has at least ten counts. Since the CDR3 does not end with the conserved phenylalanine or tryptophan, this likely comes from a read error. Because the CDR3's place on the DNA is in doubt, the DNA is left out and the CDR3 is given as listed by TCRdb. The V and J genes are TRBV10-3 and TRBJ1-2; the table's D call, TRBD1, has no DNA check behind it. The V gene's germline CDR1 is ENHRY and CDR2 SYGVKD. Ends included, the CDR3 has 12 residues. CDR3 region: CAISDLRQPALL.

Many counts were recorded for this clonotype. The DNA for the CDR3 is TGTGCCAGCTATCCCGGGACTAGCCACAACAATGAGCAGTTCTTC. Protein: CASYPGTSHNNEQFF. The V call is TRBV12-3 or TRBV12-4, the J call TRBJ2-1, with 9 bases identical to TRBD2. V lost 8 bases, J lost 5 bases, and 10 bases stayed unmatched. The CDR3 sequence is 15 residues long.

This chain's CDR3 is CAVGGREDTQYF. Here the CDR3 DNA reads TGTGCCGTAGGGGGCCGAGAAGATACGCAGTATTTT. The V call is TRBV7-2, the J call TRBJ2-3, with TRBD1 matching over 7 bases. The CDR3 is 12 amino acids. The J segment lost 5 bases and the V segment lost 11 bases, leaving 7 bases of the junction unmatched. CDR1 is SGHTA and CDR2 is FQGNSA in the germline V gene.

At least ten counts were recorded for this clonotype. The rearrangement links TRBV4-3 to TRBJ2-3; D is unclear. The CDR3 length is 13 residues. CDR1 is LGHNA and CDR2 is YSLEER in the germline V gene. V gave up 0 bases and J gave up 15 bases, with 16 bases separating them. CDR3 DNA: TGCGCCAGCAGCCAAGAGGAAGGGTCCCGGCGTTATTTT. Amino acid sequence: CASSQEEGSRRYF.

This clonotype was counted at least ten times. V is TRBV5-6 and J is TRBJ2-3; D possibly corresponds to TRBD2 (6 bases). Germline V gene data show CDR1 as SGHDT and CDR2 as YYEEEE. Between the trimmed V and J ends, which lost 0 bases and 2 bases, there was a span of 7 bases. The CDR3 extends over 14 amino acids. CDR3 protein: CASSLAGVTDTQYF. The CDR3 nucleotides read TGTGCCAGCAGCTTGGCGGGGGTCACAGATACGCAGTATTTT.

This clonotype was seen at least ten times. The CDR3 is CASSFSPAADTQYF. The CDR3 nucleotides read TGTGCCAGCAGCTTTTCGCCTGCGGCAGATACGCAGTATTTT. The chain links TRBV11-2 to TRBJ2-3; no clear D. This CDR3 region has 14 residues. Germline CDR1 reads SGHAT; CDR2 reads FQNNGV. Trimming took 3 bases from V and 4 from J, leaving 11 bases between them.

This clonotype was seen many times. The chain recombines TRBV5-1 with TRBJ2-5; TRBD2 is a possible D gene (6 bases). The CDR3 runs 13 residues. Looked up from germline, CDR1 is SGHRS and CDR2 is YFSETQ. V was cut by 2 bases and J by 2 bases, with 7 bases left in between. CDR3 nucleotide sequence: TGCGCCAGCAGCTTCGCGGGGCAAGAGACCCAGTACTTC. As protein: CASSFAGQETQYF.